This TCR beta chain is from a study of monozygotic twins with inflammatory bowel disease. Germline V CDR1 and CDR2: SGHAT, FQNNGV. This CDR3 has 14 amino acids. Remarks on this clonotype: Its specificity is not known.

Study findings and constraints: Fewer shared clonotypes with others were found in IBD patients than in healthy twins, especially with disease activity. Discordant twins showed the same repertoire similarity as concordant twins, possibly from limited power.

The RNA usage for each TCR library was around 3.5 ug of total RNA. The UMIs contained a 6-nucleotide sample barcode. They were added by template switching during cDNA synthesis. One entry per CDR3 protein, without DNA, is what TCRdb gives after re-calling the 5' RACE reads. Its table lists about 300,000 distinct CDR3 sequences. The sequencing sample was made of blood. The receptor was derived from a human donor with ulcerative colitis or Crohn's disease, or a healthy co-twin of an affected twin (not recorded which). The chain carries TRBV11-2 and TRBJ1-1; as DNA is missing, the TRBD1 call by TCRdb cannot be tested. CDR3 loop: CASSLALGGMEAFF.